This TCR beta chain was recorded in a study of response to subunit inactivated influenza vaccine. There are many counts of this clonotype. The germline gives CDR1 SGHRS, CDR2 YFSETQ. The V segment lost 4 bases and the J segment 4 bases; nucleotides outside the gene matches: 8. The CDR3 spans 16 residues. Each CDR3 protein gets one entry after TCRdb re-called the RT-PCR reads with MiXCR. The data contain around 150,000 distinct CDR3 sequences, roughly 10% of them singletons. The V and J genes are TRBV5-1 and TRBJ2-3, with TRBD2 matching 11 bases. The sequenced sample was non-naive T cells sorted from PBMCs, obtained 40 to 50 days after vaccination. The origin of this receptor is a man in his fifties who received an inactivated influenza vaccine. For the CDR3, the DNA is TGCGCCAGCAGCAGATCCGGGACTAGCGGAGCAGATACGCAGTATTTT. Translating gives CASSRSGTSGADTQYF.